This TCR beta chain appears in the sequencing data of a study of T cells in Graves' hyperthyroidism and ophthalmopathy. Study-level background: Sampling of peripheral blood happened at initial diagnosis, prior to any treatment.

The patients, who ranged from 18 to 65 in age, presented with newly diagnosed hyperthyroidism lasting under 2 months. Clinical symptoms, serum thyroxine, TRAb, thyroid ultrasound and orbital computed tomography informed diagnoses. This clonotype came up many times. Its antigen is unidentified. Points from the study as a whole: Ophthalmopathy, as predicted by the model, came a median about seven months after the prediction.

The source material, RNA transcripts, was used to amplify TCR beta CDR3 regions. The HTBI primer set served for first-round RT-PCR of the TCR CDR3. From the multiplex PCR reads, TCRdb called clonotypes with MiXCR, one entry per CDR3 protein. Found here are fewer than 900,000 distinct CDR3 sequences, less than 20% of them singletons; the top ten hold around 8.1%. Trimming stripped 4 bases from V and 2 bases from J, with 14 bases between. CDR3 length equals 15 residues. Germline CDR1 is SNHLY and CDR2 is FYNNEI. The V gene is TRBV2, the J gene TRBJ1-1, with D tentatively TRBD1 (5 bases). The sequencing input was blood. The receptor was derived from a man aged 18 to 30 with Graves' hyperthyroidism. CDR3 sequence (DNA): TGTGCCAGCAGTGCGGGGACGACGGCAAACACTGAAGCTTTCTTT. It is translated as CASSAGTTANTEAFF.